The clone carrying this T cell receptor beta chain was counted a few times. No antigen is known for it. This specimen belongs to a study of T-cell memory formation after mild COVID-19. Findings of the study overall: CD4+ contracting clones were found mainly in CM and EM, and CD8+ ones in EMRA.

TCRdb reanalysed the 5' RACE reads using MiXCR and keeps one entry per CDR3 protein. Among over 300,000 distinct CDR3 sequences listed, 20% to 25% were seen once. The germline V gene has CDR1 MGHRA and CDR2 YSYEKL. The CDR3 runs to 15 residues. Trimming removed 1 base from V and 0 bases from J, with 10 bases in between. The chain carries TRBV4-1 and TRBJ2-7, with D uncertain. Sequenced input: PBMCs or a T cell subset sorted from them (not recorded which). This TCR was recovered from a man aged 18 to 35 who had mild COVID-19 (a few samples of this study predate the infection). Cell type and time point are not known. The CDR3 bases are TGCGCCAGCAGCCAAGGACACGCGAGCTCCTACGAGCAGTACTTC. Translating it yields CASSQGHASSYEQYF.